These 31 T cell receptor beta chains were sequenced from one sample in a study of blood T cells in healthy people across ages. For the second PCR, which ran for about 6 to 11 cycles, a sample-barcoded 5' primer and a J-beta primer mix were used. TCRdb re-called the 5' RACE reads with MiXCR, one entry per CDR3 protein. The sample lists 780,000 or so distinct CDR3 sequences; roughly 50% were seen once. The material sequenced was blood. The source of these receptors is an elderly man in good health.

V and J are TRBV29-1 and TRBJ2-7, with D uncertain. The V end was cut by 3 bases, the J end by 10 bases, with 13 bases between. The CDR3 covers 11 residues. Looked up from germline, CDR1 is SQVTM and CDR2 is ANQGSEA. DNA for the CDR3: TGCAGCGTTGAGAGTGCTGAAATTCAGTACTTC. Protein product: CSVESAEIQYF.

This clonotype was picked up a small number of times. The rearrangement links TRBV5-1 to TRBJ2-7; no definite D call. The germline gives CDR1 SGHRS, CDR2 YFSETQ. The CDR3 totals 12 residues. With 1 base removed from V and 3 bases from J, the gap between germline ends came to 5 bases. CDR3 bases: TGCGCCAGCAGCTTGAATTACTACGAGCAGTACTTC. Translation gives CASSLNYYEQYF.

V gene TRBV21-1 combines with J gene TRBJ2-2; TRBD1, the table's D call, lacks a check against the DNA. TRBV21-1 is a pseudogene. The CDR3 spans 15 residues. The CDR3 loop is CASSPLIGVTGELFF. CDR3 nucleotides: TGTGCCAGCAGCCCGTTGATAGGGGTCACCGGGGAGCTGTTTTTT.

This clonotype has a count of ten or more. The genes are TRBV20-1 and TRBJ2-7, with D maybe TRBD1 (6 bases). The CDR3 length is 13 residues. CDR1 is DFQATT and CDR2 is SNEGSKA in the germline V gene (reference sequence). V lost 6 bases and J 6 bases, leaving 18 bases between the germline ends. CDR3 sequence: CSARETGQIEQYF. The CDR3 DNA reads TGCAGTGCCCGCGAAACAGGGCAGATCGAGCAGTACTTC.

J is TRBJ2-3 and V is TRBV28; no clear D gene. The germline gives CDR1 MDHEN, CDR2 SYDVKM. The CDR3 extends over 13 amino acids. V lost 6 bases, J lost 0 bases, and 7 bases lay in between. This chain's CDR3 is CASSQPSTDTQYF. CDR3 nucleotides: TGTGCCAGCAGCCAACCTAGCACAGATACGCAGTATTTT.

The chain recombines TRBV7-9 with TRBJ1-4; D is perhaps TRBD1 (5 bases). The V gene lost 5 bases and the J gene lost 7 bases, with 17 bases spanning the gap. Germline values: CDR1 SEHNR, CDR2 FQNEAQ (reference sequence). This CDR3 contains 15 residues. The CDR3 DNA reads TGTGCCAGCAGCCCCCTGAGGGGAGTGAGTGAAAAACTGTTTTTT. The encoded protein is CASSPLRGVSEKLFF.

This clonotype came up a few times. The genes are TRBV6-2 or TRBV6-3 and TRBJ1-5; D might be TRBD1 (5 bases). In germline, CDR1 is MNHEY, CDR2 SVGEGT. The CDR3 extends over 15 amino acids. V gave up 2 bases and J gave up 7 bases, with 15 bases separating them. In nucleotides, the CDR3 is TGTGCCAGCAGTTACGGGGCAGGGTCGTACCAGCCCCAGCATTTT. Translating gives CASSYGAGSYQPQHF.

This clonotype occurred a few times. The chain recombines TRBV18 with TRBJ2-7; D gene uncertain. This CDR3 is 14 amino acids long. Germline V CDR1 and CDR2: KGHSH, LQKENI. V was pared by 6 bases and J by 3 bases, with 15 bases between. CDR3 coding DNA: TGTGCCAGCTCCCTTCTAGGGTCTCGCTACGAGCAGTACTTC. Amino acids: CASSLLGSRYEQYF.

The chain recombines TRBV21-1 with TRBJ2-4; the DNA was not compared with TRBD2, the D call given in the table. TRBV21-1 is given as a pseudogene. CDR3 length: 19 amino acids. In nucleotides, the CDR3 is TGTGCCAGCACCCTAAACGGCGGGAGGGATTTCTCTCTAGCGGACATTCAGTACTTC. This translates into CASTLNGGRDFSLADIQYF.

The CDR3 is CSARGDRPSNTEAFF. The CDR3 nucleotides read TGCAGTGCTAGAGGGGACAGGCCCTCCAACACTGAAGCTTTCTTT. The V gene is TRBV20-1, the J gene TRBJ1-1, with TRBD1 matching 8 bases. The CDR3 is made up of 15 amino acids. Germline CDR1 and CDR2: DFQATT and SNEGSKA (reference sequence). V was clipped by 1 base and J by 2 bases; unmatched bases: 6.

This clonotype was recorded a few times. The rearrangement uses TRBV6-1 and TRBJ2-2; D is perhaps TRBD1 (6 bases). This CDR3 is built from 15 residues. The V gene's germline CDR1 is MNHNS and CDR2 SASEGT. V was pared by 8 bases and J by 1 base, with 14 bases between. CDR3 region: CASRTGTMNTGELFF. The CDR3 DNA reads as TGTGCCAGCCGAACCGGGACAATGAACACCGGGGAGCTGTTTTTT.

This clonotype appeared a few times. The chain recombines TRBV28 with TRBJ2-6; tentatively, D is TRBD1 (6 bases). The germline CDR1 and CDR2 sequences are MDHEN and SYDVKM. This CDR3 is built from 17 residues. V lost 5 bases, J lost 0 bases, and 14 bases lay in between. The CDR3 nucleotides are TGTGCCAGCAGTCCCGGGACAATGAGCTCTGGGGCCAACGTCCTGACTTTC. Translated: CASSPGTMSSGANVLTF.

The chain's CDR3 is CTSSKCVRTPVSNEQFF. The CDR3 nucleotides read TGTACCAGCAGCAAATGCGTACGGACCCCCGTGTCTAATGAGCAGTTCTTC. The chain uses TRBV21-1 and TRBJ2-1; TRBD1 reflects the table's D call only, with no check against the DNA. TRBV21-1 corresponds to a pseudogene. CDR3 size: 17 residues.

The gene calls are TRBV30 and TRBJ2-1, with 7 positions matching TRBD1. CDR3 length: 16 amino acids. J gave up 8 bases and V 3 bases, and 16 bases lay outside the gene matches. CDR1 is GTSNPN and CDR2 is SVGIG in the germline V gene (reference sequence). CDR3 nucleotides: TGTGCCTGGAGCCCCGGACAGGTTTCGACAACATATGAGCAGTTCTTC. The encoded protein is CAWSPGQVSTTYEQFF. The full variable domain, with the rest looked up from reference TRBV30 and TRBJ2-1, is SQTIHQWPATLVQPVGSPLSLECTVEGTSNPNLYWYRQAAGRGLQLLFYSVGIGQISSEVPQNLSASRPQDRQFILSSKKLLLSDSGFYLCAWSPGQVSTTYEQFFGPGTRLTVL.

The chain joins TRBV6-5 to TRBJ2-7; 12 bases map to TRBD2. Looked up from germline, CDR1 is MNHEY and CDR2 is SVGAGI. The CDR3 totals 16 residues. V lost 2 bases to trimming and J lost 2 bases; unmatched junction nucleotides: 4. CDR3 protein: CASSYTGLAGPYEQYF. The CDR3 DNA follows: TGTGCCAGCAGTTACACGGGACTAGCGGGTCCCTACGAGCAGTACTTC.

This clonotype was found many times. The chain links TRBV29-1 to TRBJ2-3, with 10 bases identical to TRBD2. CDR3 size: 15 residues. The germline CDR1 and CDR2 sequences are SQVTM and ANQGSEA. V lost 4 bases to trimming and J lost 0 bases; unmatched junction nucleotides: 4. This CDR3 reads CSVVPAGGSTDTQYF. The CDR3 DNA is TGCAGCGTTGTCCCAGCGGGAGGGAGCACAGATACGCAGTATTTT.

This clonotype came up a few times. This CDR3 is CASSQDLPSAGVPYEQYF. In nucleotides, the CDR3 is TGTGCCAGCAGCCAAGATCTACCATCAGCGGGAGTCCCATACGAGCAGTACTTC. The rearrangement joins TRBV4-2 to TRBJ2-5, with 8 bases fitting TRBD2. The assigned J gene may be wrong: the sequence end matches TRBJ2-7 better. The CDR3 sequence is 18 residues long. In germline, CDR1 is LGHNA, CDR2 YNFKEQ.

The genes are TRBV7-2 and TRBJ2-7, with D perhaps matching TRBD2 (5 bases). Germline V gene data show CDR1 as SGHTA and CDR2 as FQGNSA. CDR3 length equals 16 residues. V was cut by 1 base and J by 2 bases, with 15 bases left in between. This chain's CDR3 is CASSLGGGSAAYEQYF. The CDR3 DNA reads TGTGCCAGCAGCTTAGGGGGTGGGAGCGCAGCCTACGAGCAGTACTTC.

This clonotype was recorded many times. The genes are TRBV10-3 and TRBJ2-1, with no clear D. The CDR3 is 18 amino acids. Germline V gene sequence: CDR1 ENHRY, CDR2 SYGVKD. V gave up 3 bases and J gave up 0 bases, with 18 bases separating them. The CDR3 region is CAISELDVTRSSYNEQFF. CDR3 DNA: TGTGCCATCAGTGAACTTGATGTGACTCGTAGCTCCTACAATGAGCAGTTCTTC.

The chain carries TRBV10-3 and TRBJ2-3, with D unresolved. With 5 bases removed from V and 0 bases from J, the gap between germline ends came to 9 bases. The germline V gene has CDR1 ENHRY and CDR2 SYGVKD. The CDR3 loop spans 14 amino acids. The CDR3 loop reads CAISLYGSTDTQYF. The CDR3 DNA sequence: TGTGCCATCAGTCTGTACGGAAGCACAGATACGCAGTATTTT.

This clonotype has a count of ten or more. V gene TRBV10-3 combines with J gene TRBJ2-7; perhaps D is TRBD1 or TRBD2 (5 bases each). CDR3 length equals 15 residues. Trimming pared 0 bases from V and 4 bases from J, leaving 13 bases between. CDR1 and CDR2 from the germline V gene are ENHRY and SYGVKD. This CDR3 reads CAISESAGRVYEQYF. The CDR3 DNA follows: TGTGCCATCAGTGAGTCGGCAGGGCGGGTATACGAGCAGTACTTC.

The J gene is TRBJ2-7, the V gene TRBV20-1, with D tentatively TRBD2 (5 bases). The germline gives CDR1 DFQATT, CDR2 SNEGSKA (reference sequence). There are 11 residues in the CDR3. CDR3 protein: CNAALPGEQYF. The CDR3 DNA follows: TGCAATGCGGCCCTGCCGGGGGAGCAGTACTTC.

CDR3 loop: CASSTLAGGPGNIQYF. CDR3 bases: TGTGCCAGCAGTACACTAGCGGGAGGGCCTGGAAACATTCAGTACTTC. The chain has TRBV28 and TRBJ2-4, with 13 bases matching TRBD2. With V trimmed by 5 bases and J by 6 bases, 7 bases remained unmatched. Germline CDR1 MDHEN, CDR2 SYDVKM. This CDR3 spans 16 amino acids.

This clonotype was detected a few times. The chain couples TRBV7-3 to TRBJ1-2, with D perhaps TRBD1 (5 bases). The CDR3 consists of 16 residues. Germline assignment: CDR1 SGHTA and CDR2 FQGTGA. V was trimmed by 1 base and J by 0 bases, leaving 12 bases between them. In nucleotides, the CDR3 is TGTGCCAGCAGCTTAAACGGGGCCCAGACTAACTATGGCTACACCTTC. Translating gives CASSLNGAQTNYGYTF.

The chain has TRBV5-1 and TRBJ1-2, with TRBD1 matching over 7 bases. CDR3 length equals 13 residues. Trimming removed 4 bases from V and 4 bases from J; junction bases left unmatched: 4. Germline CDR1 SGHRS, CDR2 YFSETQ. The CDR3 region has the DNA TGCGCCAGCAGCGAGGACAGGATCTATGGCTACACCTTC. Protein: CASSEDRIYGYTF.

CDR3 region: CASSQEEERNEQYF. In DNA form, the CDR3 reads TGCGCCAGCAGCCAAGAGGAAGAGAGGAACGAGCAGTACTTC. This chain links TRBV4-1 with TRBJ2-7; no clear D gene. CDR3 length: 14 amino acids. With 0 bases removed from V and 5 bases from J, the gap between germline ends came to 11 bases. In germline, CDR1 is MGHRA, CDR2 YSYEKL.

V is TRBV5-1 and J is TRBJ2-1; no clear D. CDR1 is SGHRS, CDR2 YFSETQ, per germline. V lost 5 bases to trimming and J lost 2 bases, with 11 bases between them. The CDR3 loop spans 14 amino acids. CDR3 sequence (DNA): TGCGCCAGCAGTGGGGATCCGACCTACAATGAGCAGTTCTTC. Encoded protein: CASSGDPTYNEQFF.

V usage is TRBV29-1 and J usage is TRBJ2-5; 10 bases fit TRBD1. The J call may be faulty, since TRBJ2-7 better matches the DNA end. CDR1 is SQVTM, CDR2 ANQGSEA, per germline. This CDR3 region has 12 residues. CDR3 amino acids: CSVHGQGDEQYF. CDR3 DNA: TGCAGCGTCCACGGACAGGGGGACGAGCAGTACTTC.

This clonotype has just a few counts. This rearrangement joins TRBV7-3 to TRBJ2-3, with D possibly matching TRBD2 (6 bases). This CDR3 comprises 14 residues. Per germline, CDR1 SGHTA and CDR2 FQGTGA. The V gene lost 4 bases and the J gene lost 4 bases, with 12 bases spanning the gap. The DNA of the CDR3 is TGTGCCAGCAGCTCGGGACTGGAGTCAGATACGCAGTATTTT. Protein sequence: CASSSGLESDTQYF.

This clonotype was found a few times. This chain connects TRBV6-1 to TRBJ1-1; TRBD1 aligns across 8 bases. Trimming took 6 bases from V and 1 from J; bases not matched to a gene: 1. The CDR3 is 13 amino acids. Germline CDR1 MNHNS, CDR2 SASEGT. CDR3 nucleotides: TGTGCCAGCAGAGGGACAGGGAACACTGAAGCTTTCTTT. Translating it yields CASRGTGNTEAFF.

CDR3 in amino acids: CASSARIAGSSYNEQFF. The DNA of the CDR3 is TGTGCCAGCAGCGCCCGTATAGCGGGGAGCTCCTACAATGAGCAGTTCTTC. The gene calls are TRBV9 and TRBJ2-1; 8 bases are a match to TRBD2. Per germline, CDR1 SGDLS and CDR2 YYNGEE. The CDR3 contains 17 residues. J lost 0 bases, V lost 3 bases, and 8 bases had no gene match.